These 30 T cell receptor beta chains originate from one sample sequenced in a study of shared T cell receptors in the human thymus (dated by TCRdb to the early 2020s). Library construction relied on the immunoSEQ multiplex PCR assay. The clones in this table, taken by TCRdb from immuneACCESS, are in-frame only. Not every clone is retained; where verified, under half of the shortfall comes from an unresolved V gene, and the cause of the rest is unknown. The sample data list roughly 410,000 clones, and more than 85% of these were observed just once. Approximately 0.02% of the sample lies in the top ten. Sample: thymocytes. These receptor sequences come from a human donor.

J is TRBJ2-1 and V is TRBV7-2; TRBD2 matches 7 bases. From germline, CDR1 is SGHTA and CDR2 FQGNSA. The CDR3 totals 19 residues. J lost 0 bases, V lost 2 bases, and 13 bases had no gene match. CDR3 sequence: CASSLKAHWRESSYNEQFF. The CDR3 DNA sequence: TGTGCCAGCAGCTTAAAGGCGCATTGGCGGGAGAGCTCCTACAATGAGCAGTTCTTC.

The chain uses TRBV7-6 and TRBJ2-2; 7 nucleotides line up with TRBD2. V lost 2 bases to trimming and J lost 4 bases; unmatched junction nucleotides: 4. The CDR3 consists of 15 residues. CDR1 SGHVS and CDR2 FNYEAQ come from the germline V gene. CDR3 loop: CASSLLLACTGELFF. The CDR3 DNA sequence: TGTGCCAGCAGCTTATTACTAGCGTGCACCGGGGAGCTGTTTTTT. Variable domain in full (rest from reference TRBV7-6 and TRBJ2-2): GAGVSQSPRYKVTKRGQDVALRCDPISGHVSLYWYRQALGQGPEFLTYFNYEAQQDKSGLPNDRFSAERPEGSISTLTIQRTEQRDSAMYRCASSLLLACTGELFFGEGSRLTVL.

This sequence joins TRBV5-6 and TRBJ1-5; the D is unclear. This CDR3 region has 15 residues. Deletions cut 7 bases from V and 0 bases from J, with 14 bases between. Germline CDR1 SGHDT, CDR2 YYEEEE. The CDR3 region has the DNA TGTGCCAGCGGATCCTACTACACTAGCAATCAGCCCCAGCATTTT. Protein: CASGSYYTSNQPQHF.

This clone was observed a single time. The chain joins TRBV29-1 to TRBJ1-2; D may be TRBD1 (6 bases). CDR3 size: 12 residues. Trimming cost V 6 bases and J 8 bases, with 16 bases left between them. The germline V gene has CDR1 SQVTM and CDR2 ANQGSEA. CDR3 bases: TGCAGCGTACGAGTATCGACAGGAGGCTACACCTTC. It is translated as CSVRVSTGGYTF.

The chain has TRBV15 and TRBJ2-7, with TRBD2 matching over 9 bases. The germline gives CDR1 LNHNV, CDR2 YYDKDF (reference sequence). The CDR3 contains 18 residues. V shed 0 bases, J shed 5 bases, and the junction held 14 bases outside the gene matches. This chain's CDR3 is CATSRDRGPGLALDEQYF. The CDR3 nucleotides read TGTGCCACCAGCAGAGATAGGGGACCGGGACTAGCCTTAGACGAGCAGTACTTC.

V is TRBV5-1 and J is TRBJ2-2; 9 bases are shared with TRBD2. Germline V lookup: CDR1 SGHRS, CDR2 YFSETQ. J was trimmed by 4 bases and V by 7 bases; bases with no gene match: 32. The CDR3 contains 23 residues. CDR3 nucleotide sequence: TGCGCCAGCGGATCCGGGACAGTACAAAAGGGGGTCCAGCGGGAGGATTGCACCGGGGAGCTGTTTTTT. Its protein is CASGSGTVQKGVQREDCTGELFF.

The V call is TRBV21-1, the J call TRBJ2-4; no DNA check was done on the table's D call, TRBD1. TRBV21-1 is shown as a pseudogene. The CDR3 totals 15 residues. The CDR3 region has the DNA TGTGCCAGCAACGCAACGACAGGAGCCAAAAACATTCAGTACTTC. It is translated as CASNATTGAKNIQYF.

This clone was picked up one time. The chain combines TRBV28 with TRBJ2-7; maybe TRBD2 (6 bases). Trimming removed 10 bases at V and 6 bases at J, with 34 bases between. The CDR3 sequence is 18 residues long. Per the germline V gene, CDR1 is MDHEN and CDR2 is SYDVKM. CDR3: CATKGPSRGLVFYSEQYF. Written as DNA, the CDR3 is TGTGCCACAAAAGGCCCATCACGGGGACTTGTCTTCTACTCCGAGCAGTACTTC.

This rearrangement joins TRBV12-5 to TRBJ2-5; TRBD2 matches at 14 bases. This CDR3 region has 20 residues. V shed 1 base and J 5 bases; nucleotides not matched to a gene: 15. Looked up from germline, CDR1 is LGHNT and CDR2 is FRNRAP. Here the CDR3 DNA reads TGTGCTAGTGGTTTGGCGTCCCCGACTAGCGGGAGGGATGGTTATGAGACCCAGTACTTC. Protein: CASGLASPTSGRDGYETQYF.

The CDR3 DNA reads TGTGCCAGCAGTTTGGCCGCCGGGGCCCCTAGGGAGCAGTACTTC. Translating gives CASSLAAGAPREQYF. This rearrangement joins TRBV27 to TRBJ2-7; either TRBD1 or TRBD2 may supply D (5 bases each). CDR1 and CDR2 from the germline V gene are MNHEY and SMNVEV (reference sequence). Trimming removed 3 bases at V and 7 bases at J, with 19 bases between. The CDR3 is 15 residues long.

The V gene is TRBV4-1, the J gene TRBJ1-4; D call uncertain. Trimming pared 0 bases from V and 5 bases from J, leaving 7 bases between. The CDR3 is made up of 14 amino acids. Germline-derived CDR1 and CDR2 are MGHRA and YSYEKL. In nucleotides, the CDR3 is TGCGCCAGCAGCCAAGATCGGAGAAATGAAAAACTGTTTTTT. Translated: CASSQDRRNEKLFF.

V gene TRBV21-1 combines with J gene TRBJ2-1; whether TRBD1, the table's D call, matches the DNA was not checked. TRBV21-1 is flagged as a pseudogene. The CDR3 sequence is 17 residues long. The CDR3 DNA reads as TGTGCCAGCAGCAAAGTAACGGGACAGGGAATTCACAATGAGCAGTTCTTC. The encoded protein is CASSKVTGQGIHNEQFF.

In the case of this clone: At one end the junction does not follow the germline gene, possibly because of a read error. This chain connects TRBV11-2 to TRBJ2-1; a possible D gene is TRBD2 (6 bases). The CDR3 totals 15 residues. Per the germline V gene, CDR1 is SGHAT and CDR2 is FQNNGV. This CDR3 is CAGSLAGSKGNEQFF. The CDR3 coding sequence is TGTGCCGGCAGCTTAGCCGGGAGTAAGGGAAATGAGCAGTTCTTC.

DNA for the CDR3: TGTGCCAGCAGCTTAGTACGCAGGGTAAGAGGACAGCCCCAGCATTTT. Its protein is CASSLVRRVRGQPQHF. V and J are TRBV7-9 and TRBJ1-5, with D possibly matching TRBD1 (5 bases). Germline V CDR1 and CDR2: SEHNR, FQNEAQ (reference sequence). The CDR3 runs to 16 residues. Trimming pared 1 base from V and 7 bases from J, leaving 17 bases between.

The sample holds one count of this clone. The chain couples TRBV9 to TRBJ2-5, with 10 bases that match TRBD1. Germline assignment: CDR1 SGDLS and CDR2 YYNGEE. V dropped 4 bases and J dropped 5; count of bases not matched to a gene: 5. The CDR3 contains 14 residues. The CDR3 region has the DNA TGTGCCAGCAGCCCGCCGGGACAGGGGGAGACCCAGTACTTC. Amino acid sequence: CASSPPGQGETQYF.

J is TRBJ2-5 and V is TRBV10-3, with 9 bases identical to TRBD1. The V gene's germline CDR1 is ENHRY and CDR2 SYGVKD. Trimming took 2 bases from V and 2 from J; bases not matched to a gene: 3. This CDR3 contains 15 residues. In DNA, the CDR3 is TGTGCCATCAGTGAGGGGACAGGGCTTCAAGAGACCCAGTACTTC. This sequence encodes CAISEGTGLQETQYF.

The CDR3: CASSDRFSRAFF. CDR3 in DNA: TGTGCCAGCAGTGACAGGTTCTCTCGAGCTTTCTTT. The rearrangement uses TRBV6-4 and TRBJ1-1; D unresolved. Looked up from germline, CDR1 is MRHNA and CDR2 is SNTAGT. Trimming stripped 2 bases from V and 10 bases from J, with 11 bases between. This CDR3 contains 12 residues.

CDR3 in DNA: TGTGCCAGTAGTACTGGACAGGGAAGCAATCAGCCCCAGCATTTT. It specifies CASSTGQGSNQPQHF. V gene TRBV19 combines with J gene TRBJ1-5, with 8 bases identical to TRBD1. Trimming at V came to 4 bases and at J to 1 base, leaving 3 bases not matched to a gene. The CDR3 runs to 15 residues. CDR1 and CDR2 from the germline V gene are LNHDA and SQIVND (reference sequence). The full variable domain, its missing parts supplied by reference TRBV19 and TRBJ1-5, is DGGITQSPKYLFRKEGQNVTLSCEQNLNHDAMYWYRQDPGQGLRLIYYSQIVNDFQKGDIAEGYSVSREKKESFPLTVTSAQKNPTAFYLCASSTGQGSNQPQHFGDGTRLSIL.

The chain has TRBV9 and TRBJ2-5; possible D gene TRBD1, 6 bases. The CDR3 sequence is 14 residues long. Germline loops: CDR1 SGDLS, CDR2 YYNGEE. The V and J ends lost 0 bases and 5 bases respectively, with 11 bases between them. The CDR3 coding sequence is TGTGCCAGCAGCGTAGCTCGAGGACAGGAGACCCAGTACTTC. It translates to CASSVARGQETQYF.

V usage is TRBV28 and J usage is TRBJ2-5, with D possibly being TRBD2 (6 bases). The length of the CDR3 is 11 residues. Germline values: CDR1 MDHEN, CDR2 SYDVKM. The V end lost 4 bases, the J end lost 11 bases, and 11 bases lay between the germline ends. CDR3 DNA sequence: TGTGCCAGCAGTTCTCTAGCGTCGCAGTACTTC. Protein product: CASSSLASQYF.

This clone was recorded only once. CDR3 protein: CASSPGPNYEQYF. As DNA, the CDR3 is TGCGCCAGCAGTCCCGGACCCAACTACGAGCAGTACTTC. The chain joins TRBV10-1 to TRBJ2-7; D is uncertain. The CDR3 length is 13 residues. The V end was cut by 5 bases, the J end by 3 bases, with 11 bases between. Germline V lookup: CDR1 WNHNN, CDR2 SYGVQD (reference sequence).

This clone came up a few times. The J gene is TRBJ1-1, the V gene TRBV12-5; 8 bases agree with TRBD1. This CDR3 has 15 residues. Germline CDR1 LGHNT, CDR2 FRNRAP. After removal of 5 bases from V and 4 bases from J, the junction contained 9 bases not matched to a gene. The CDR3 DNA follows: TGTGCTAGTGGTGAAGACAGGGGAGGGGGCACTGAAGCTTTCTTT. Encoded protein: CASGEDRGGGTEAFF.

The chain employs TRBV6-1 and TRBJ2-4; 8 bases align to TRBD2. Germline trimming cut 5 bases from V and 9 bases from J; bases unmatched to any gene: 9. Germline values: CDR1 MNHNS, CDR2 SASEGT. CDR3 length: 14 amino acids. The CDR3 loop reads CASSHPRGGSIQYF. In nucleotides, the CDR3 is TGTGCCAGCAGTCATCCTCGGGGGGGTAGCATTCAGTACTTC.

The J gene is TRBJ1-5, the V gene TRBV6-6, with a possible D match to TRBD1 (5 bases). The ends were cut back, 4 bases at V and 2 bases at J, with 12 bases in the middle. In germline, CDR1 is MNHNY, CDR2 SVGAGI (reference sequence). The CDR3 loop spans 15 amino acids. The CDR3 nucleotides read TGTGCCAGCAGTTTTCCGGGACGTGGCAATCAGCCCCAGCATTTT. Amino acid sequence: CASSFPGRGNQPQHF.

The rearrangement links TRBV11-3 to TRBJ1-3; TRBD1 agrees at 7 bases. The CDR3 contains 19 residues. J lost 0 bases, V lost 2 bases, and 13 bases had no gene match. Germline assignment: CDR1 SGHNT and CDR2 YENEEA. The DNA of the CDR3 is TGTGCCAGCAGCTTAAAGGGGGCCAGGTTTGCATGCTCTGGAAACACCATATATTTT. Translation: CASSLKGARFACSGNTIYF.

This rearrangement joins TRBV30 to TRBJ1-2; D possibly corresponds to TRBD1 (5 bases). Germline V CDR1 and CDR2: GTSNPN, SVGIG (reference sequence). Trimming left V 3 bases short and J 5 bases short, with 19 bases between. The CDR3 covers 15 residues. The CDR3 is CAWRKRPGPTYGYTF. The CDR3 bases are TGTGCCTGGAGAAAACGACCGGGACCTACGTATGGCTACACCTTC.

This sequence joins TRBV6-5 and TRBJ2-7; TRBD1 might be the D (5 bases). V was cut by 2 bases and J by 3 bases, with 11 bases left in between. This CDR3 is built from 14 residues. Germline CDR1 is MNHEY and CDR2 is SVGAGI. The CDR3 bases are TGTGCCAGCAGTTACGGGCAGGGCAACTACGAGCAGTACTTC. This encodes CASSYGQGNYEQYF.

The V and J genes are TRBV18 and TRBJ1-1; 9 nucleotides align to TRBD1. Trimming cost V 4 bases and J 1 base; bases outside gene matches: 4. Germline lookup yields CDR1 KGHSH and CDR2 LQKENI. This CDR3 spans 15 amino acids. The CDR3 reads CASSLSDRGNTEAFF. The DNA of the CDR3 is TGTGCCAGCTCACTTTCGGACAGGGGGAACACTGAAGCTTTCTTT.

The chain is built from TRBV29-1 and TRBJ1-2; perhaps TRBD1 as D (5 bases). The CDR3 has 15 amino acids. CDR1 and CDR2 from the germline V gene are SQVTM and ANQGSEA. The V end was cut by 1 base, the J end by 0 bases, with 12 bases between. Here the CDR3 DNA reads TGCAGCGTTGAAGGAATGGGGACCCCTAACTATGGCTACACCTTC. Encoded protein: CSVEGMGTPNYGYTF.

This rearrangement joins TRBV28 to TRBJ1-1; D perhaps matches TRBD1 (6 bases). The CDR3 extends over 14 amino acids. V was trimmed by 4 bases and J by 0 bases, leaving 9 bases between them. Germline values: CDR1 MDHEN, CDR2 SYDVKM. The chain's CDR3 is CASSYRVMNTEAFF. Written as DNA, the CDR3 is TGTGCCAGCAGTTACAGGGTTATGAACACTGAAGCTTTCTTT.